These 9 T cell receptor beta chains originate from one sample sequenced in a study of blood T cell repertoires in COVID-19. Some clones are missing from TCRdb's copy, which holds only in-frame ones; the method was immunoSEQ multiplex PCR. Of about 250,000 clones in the sample, roughly 91% were seen once. The sequencing input was peripheral blood. All receptors come from a man between 25 and 39 years old with acute or convalescent COVID-19.

The rearrangement links TRBV3-1 (or the pseudogene TRBV3-2) to TRBJ2-3, with D possibly matching TRBD1 (6 bases). V gave up 1 base and J gave up 4 bases, with 6 bases separating them. Per the germline V gene, CDR1 is LGHDT and CDR2 is YNNKEL (reference sequence). The CDR3 runs to 13 residues. The CDR3 loop is CASSQGGPDTQYF. The CDR3 DNA sequence: TGTGCCAGCAGCCAAGGGGGGCCAGATACGCAGTATTTT.

The genes are TRBV27 and TRBJ1-2, with TRBD1 identical over 8 bases. Per the germline V gene, CDR1 is MNHEY and CDR2 is SMNVEV (reference sequence). Trimming at V came to 4 bases and at J to 2 bases, leaving 6 bases not matched to a gene. This CDR3 comprises 15 residues. The CDR3 spells CASSWAGGGNYGYTF. CDR3 sequence (DNA): TGTGCCAGCAGTTGGGCAGGGGGCGGAAACTATGGCTACACCTTC.

The chain has TRBV18 and TRBJ2-1; 8 bases agree with TRBD1. The junction had 6 bases not matched to a gene; V was cut back by 5 bases and J by 9 bases. Germline loops: CDR1 KGHSH, CDR2 LQKENI. There are 13 residues in the CDR3. CDR3 nucleotides: TGTGCCAGCTCAGCATCCAGGGGGCGTGAGCAGTTCTTC. Its translation is CASSASRGREQFF.

V gene TRBV5-4 combines with J gene TRBJ1-5, with D possibly TRBD1 on 6 matching bases. There are 15 residues in the CDR3. Trimming took 0 bases from V and 7 from J, leaving 14 bases between them. Germline V gives CDR1 SGHNT, CDR2 YYREEE (reference sequence). The CDR3 spells CASSLVVGQGQPQHF. DNA for the CDR3: TGTGCCAGCAGCTTGGTAGTGGGGCAGGGGCAGCCCCAGCATTTT.

The J gene is TRBJ2-7, the V gene TRBV28; D gene uncertain. CDR3 length: 14 amino acids. Trimming removed 7 bases from V and 4 bases from J, with 17 bases in between. Germline CDR1 reads MDHEN; CDR2 reads SYDVKM. The CDR3 region has the DNA TGTGCCAGCACCCCCCACGATCCCCGGTACGAGCAGTACTTC. It codes for CASTPHDPRYEQYF.

The V gene is TRBV30, the J gene TRBJ2-7, with unresolved D. This CDR3 is 14 amino acids long. The germline gives CDR1 GTSNPN, CDR2 SVGIG (reference sequence). Trimming removed 0 bases from V and 2 bases from J, with 11 bases in between. CDR3: CAWSVPKLPYEQYF. As DNA, the CDR3 is TGTGCCTGGAGTGTACCTAAGCTCCCCTACGAGCAGTACTTC.

The chain recombines TRBV28 with TRBJ1-2; D remains unclear. CDR1 and CDR2 from the germline V gene are MDHEN and SYDVKM. The CDR3 runs to 14 residues. V was pared by 5 bases and J by 6 bases, with 16 bases between. The CDR3 loop is CASSPKFSRDGYTF. The CDR3, as DNA: TGTGCCAGCAGTCCCAAGTTTTCCCGGGATGGCTACACCTTC.

The rearrangement uses TRBV5-1 and TRBJ2-2, with D uncertain. The CDR3 loop spans 18 amino acids. Germline V lookup: CDR1 SGHRS, CDR2 YFSETQ. Trimming stripped 0 bases from V and 0 bases from J, with 15 bases between. The CDR3: CASSLAAMAGANTGELFF. The CDR3 DNA follows: TGCGCCAGCAGCTTGGCCGCAATGGCAGGCGCGAACACCGGGGAGCTGTTTTTT.

This clone was seen a single time. The chain uses TRBV5-1 and TRBJ2-7, with D maybe TRBD1 (6 bases). V was cut by 0 bases and J by 2 bases, with 12 bases left in between. CDR3 length: 15 residues. Germline-derived CDR1 and CDR2 are SGHRS and YFSETQ. Here the CDR3 reads CASSLGQVKAYEQYF. In nucleotides, the CDR3 is TGCGCCAGCAGCTTGGGACAGGTAAAAGCCTACGAGCAGTACTTC.